What follows are 3 T cell receptor beta chains derived from one specimen sequenced in a study of Graves' ophthalmopathy and Graves' hyperthyroidism. RNA transcripts provided the template for amplifying TCR beta CDR3 regions. Second-round multiplex PCR came after a first-round RT-PCR that employed HTBI primers. TCRdb re-analysed the multiplex PCR reads in MiXCR, keeping a single row per CDR3 protein. Of 740,000 or so distinct CDR3 sequences in the sample, 35% to 50% are singletons; the top ten hold 40% to 45%. Sequenced: peripheral blood. Receptors originate from an adult man with Graves' ophthalmopathy.

As for this clonotype: Given a much more abundant clone one base away, this may be a read error. The V and J genes are TRBV10-3 and TRBJ2-5; possible D gene TRBD1, 5 bases. The CDR3 loop spans 14 amino acids. Germline V lookup: CDR1 ENHRY, CDR2 SYGVKD. The V end was cut by 6 bases, the J end by 5 bases, with 16 bases between. For the CDR3, the DNA is TGTGCCATCAGAAGGACAAGGGCGTCCGAGACCCAGTACTTC. Its protein product is CAIRRTRASETQYF.

This clonotype came up a few times. The chain links TRBV11-2 to TRBJ1-5; D is possibly TRBD1 (6 bases). The ends were cut back, 8 bases at V and 3 bases at J, with 14 bases in the middle. Germline V gene sequence: CDR1 SGHAT, CDR2 FQNNGV. CDR3 length: 14 residues. This CDR3 is CASSLWGPNQPQHF. In nucleotides, the CDR3 is TGTGCCAGCTCTCTTTGGGGGCCCAATCAGCCCCAGCATTTT. Full variable domain (rest looked up from reference TRBV11-2 and TRBJ1-5): EAGVAQSPRYKIIEKRQSVAFWCNPISGHATLYWYQQILGQGPKLLIQFQNNGVVDDSQLPKDRFSAERLKGVDSTLKIQPAKLEDSAVYLCASSLWGPNQPQHFGDGTRLSIL.

The chain joins TRBV2 to TRBJ2-5, with 11 bases fitting TRBD1. Germline trimming cut 7 bases from V and 4 bases from J; bases unmatched to any gene: 5. Germline values: CDR1 SNHLY, CDR2 FYNNEI. The CDR3 is made up of 14 amino acids. CDR3 in DNA: TGTGCCAGCAATGAGGACAGGGGGCGAGAGACCCAGTACTTC. This sequence encodes CASNEDRGRETQYF. Combining the CDR3 with reference TRBV2 and TRBJ2-5 gives the whole variable domain EPEVTQTPSHQVTQMGQEVILRCVPISNHLYFYWYRQILGQKVEFLVSFYNNEISEKSEIFDDQFSVERPDGSNFTLKIRSTKLEDSAMYFCASNEDRGRETQYFGPGTRLLVL.